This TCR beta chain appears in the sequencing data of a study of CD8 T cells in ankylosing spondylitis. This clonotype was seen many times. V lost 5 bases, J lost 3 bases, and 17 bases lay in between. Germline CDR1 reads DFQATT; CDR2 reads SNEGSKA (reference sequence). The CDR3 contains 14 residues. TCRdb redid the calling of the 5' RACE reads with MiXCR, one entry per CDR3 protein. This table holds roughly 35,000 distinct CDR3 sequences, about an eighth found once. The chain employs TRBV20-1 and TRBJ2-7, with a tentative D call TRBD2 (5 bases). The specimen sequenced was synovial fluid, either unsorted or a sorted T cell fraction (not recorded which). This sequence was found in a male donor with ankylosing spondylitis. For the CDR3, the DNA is TGCAGTGCTCACCCAGAAAGGGAGATCTACGAGCAGTACTTC. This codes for CSAHPEREIYEQYF.